The following is a T cell receptor (beta chain) sequence with its context. Antigen unknown. TCRdb re-derived calls from the reads in MiXCR, one entry per CDR3 protein. The sample lists a few hundred thousand distinct CDR3 sequences, approximately 40% occurring once. These data are taken from a study of T cell repertoires in cytomegalovirus infection. V was pared by 6 bases and J by 2 bases, with 9 bases of the junction left unmatched. The CDR3 contains 15 residues. The source of this sequence is a human donor in good health (CMV status not recorded). Some clones in this sample may be carry-over from other donors' samples. This chain uses TRBV12-3 or TRBV12-4 with TRBJ2-5; TRBD2 agrees at 7 bases. The sequencing here drew on cultured PBMCs, taken from culture after CMV antigen stimulation. The CDR3 sequence: CASSVNRGVQETQYF. CDR3 DNA sequence: TGTGCCAGCAGCGTTAACCGGGGGGTTCAAGAGACCCAGTACTTC.